This TCR beta chain appears in the sequencing data of a study of T cells in localized non-small cell lung cancer. Method: immunoSEQ multiplex PCR; TCRdb's copy keeps in-frame clones and lacks some. The profile shows over 20,000 clones, less than 90% of them singletons. Trimming removed 5 bases at V and 5 bases at J, with 6 bases between. CDR1 is GTSNPN, CDR2 SVGIG, per germline (reference sequence). This CDR3 has 10 amino acids. The sequenced sample was peripheral blood, obtained before any cancer treatment. The rearrangement links TRBV30 to TRBJ2-5; a possible D gene is TRBD1 (5 bases). This TCR was recovered from a female donor over 55 with stage I lung adenocarcinoma. DNA for the CDR3: TGTGCCTGGTCAGGGGAGACCCAGTACTTC. Its translation is CAWSGETQYF. Full variable domain (outside the CDR3, taken from reference TRBV30 and TRBJ2-5): SQTIHQWPATLVQPVGSPLSLECTVEGTSNPNLYWYRQAAGRGLQLLFYSVGIGQISSEVPQNLSASRPQDRQFILSSKKLLLSDSGFYLCAWSGETQYFGPGTRLLVL.